Listed below are T cell receptor beta chains from one sample, sequenced in a study of human T cells and chemical hapten exposure. TCRdb fed the 5' RACE reads into MiXCR, producing one record per CDR3 protein. The table shows 75,000 or so distinct CDR3 sequences, with roughly 15% occurring only once. Source of these receptors: a female donor in good health. Both conserved end residues are part of each CDR3. D genes are given only for firm matches. Only some rows state a clone size, as once, few, many or a class for expanded clones.

D,J,V,size,length,DNA,CDR3
.,TRBJ1-1,TRBV6-5,.,11,TGTGCCAGCAAGACGAGCACTGAAGCTTTCTTT,CASKTSTEAFF
.,TRBJ1-1,TRBV9,.,15,TGTGCCAGCAGCGTAGTTGAGGGGCTGGATACTGAAGCTTTCTTT,CASSVVEGLDTEAFF
.,TRBJ2-7,TRBV15,.,13,TGTGCCACCAGCGGCGTTAGGTGGGGAGAGCAGTACTTC,CATSGVRWGEQYF
.,TRBJ1-1,TRBV7-9,few,14,TGTGCCAGCAGCTTAGGCCAGGGTCGTTCTGAAGCTTTCTTT,CASSLGQGRSEAFF
.,TRBJ1-2,TRBV28,few,10,TGTGCAACTCTATTTGGTGGCTACACCTTC,CATLFGGYTF
.,TRBJ2-5,TRBV12-5,.,13,TGTGCTAGTGGCCGTATTTCGGGAGAGACCCAGTACTTC,CASGRISGETQYF
TRBD1,TRBJ1-5,TRBV28,few,15,TGTGCCAGCACCCGGGACAGCGCTCCCCATCAGCCCCAGCATTTT,CASTRDSAPHQPQHF
TRBD1,TRBJ1-3,TRBV29-1,few,14,TGCAGCGTATGGGACAGGGCCTCTGGAAACACCATATATTTT,CSVWDRASGNTIYF
.,TRBJ1-3,TRBV7-2,.,15,TGTGCCAGCAGCCACGGGGTCCTCTCTGGAAACACCATATATTTT,CASSHGVLSGNTIYF
.,TRBJ1-2,TRBV29-1,.,13,TGCAGCGCGAACCCTGGTTTACACTATGGCTACACCTTC,CSANPGLHYGYTF
TRBD1,TRBJ2-3,TRBV30,.,13,TGTGCCTGGAGACTAGGACAGGGGGGGACGCAGTATTTT,CAWRLGQGGTQYF
TRBD1,TRBJ2-6,TRBV5-1,.,18,TGCGCCAGCAGGGCAGGAGGGACAGGCTACTCTGGGGCCAACGTCCTGACTTTC,CASRAGGTGYSGANVLTF
.,TRBJ2-7,TRBV11-2,few,15,TGTGCCAGCAGCTTAGGGGGACATCAGGGTGACGAGCAGTACTTC,CASSLGGHQGDEQYF
TRBD2,TRBJ2-7,TRBV7-2,.,16,TGTGCCAGCAGCTTCACTTCTAGCGGATATCACTACGAGCAGTACTTC,CASSFTSSGYHYEQYF
.,TRBJ2-3,TRBV7-2,few,15,TGTGCCAGCAGCTTTAACAGGGATAGCACAGATACGCAGTATTTT,CASSFNRDSTDTQYF
.,TRBJ2-3,TRBV5-1,few,16,TGCGCCAGCAGCTTGACGGGAAGGGCTAGCACAGATACGCAGTATTTT,CASSLTGRASTDTQYF
TRBD1,TRBJ2-3,TRBV2,few,15,TGTGCCAGCAGTGAAATGGGACAGAGCACAGATACGCAGTATTTT,CASSEMGQSTDTQYF
TRBD1,TRBJ2-5,TRBV5-5,few,16,TGTGCCAGCAGCGGTTGGTTGGGACAGAACCAAGAGACCCAGTACTTC,CASSGWLGQNQETQYF
.,TRBJ1-4,TRBV23-1,.,15,TGCGCCAGCAGTCGAGCGGACAGAAATAATGAAAAACTGTTTTTT,CASSRADRNNEKLFF
.,TRBJ2-5,TRBV5-1,.,16,TGCGCCAGCAGCTTGGTCGGGGCGGGGGCCCAAGAGACCCAGTACTTC,CASSLVGAGAQETQYF
TRBD1,TRBJ1-2,TRBV29-1,few,13,TGCAGCGTTGAGACCGGGACAGGGGCTGGCTACACCTTC,CSVETGTGAGYTF
.,TRBJ2-1,TRBV9,few,14,TGTGCCAGCAGCGCGCGAGAGGGACCCAATGAGCAGTTCTTC,CASSAREGPNEQFF
TRBD1,TRBJ2-3,TRBV29-1,many,13,TGCAGCGTTGGAGGGGGCCTAGGGGATACGCAGTATTTT,CSVGGGLGDTQYF
.,TRBJ1-2,TRBV5-1,.,13,TGCGCCAGCAGCCCCGAACGTAACTATGGCTACACCTTC,CASSPERNYGYTF
.,TRBJ2-3,TRBV29-1,.,13,TGCAGCGGAGCGGCCCCTAGCACAGATACGCAGTATTTT,CSGAAPSTDTQYF
TRBD1,TRBJ2-6,TRBV7-8,.,19,TGTGCCAGCAGCTTCGTTAGGGACAGGATTTTTTCTGGGGCCAACGTCCTGACTTTC,CASSFVRDRIFSGANVLTF
TRBD2,TRBJ2-5,TRBV7-7,.,15,TGTGCTAGCAGCTTTAGACTAGCGGTTCAAGAGACCCAGTACTTC,CASSFRLAVQETQYF
TRBD1,TRBJ1-4,TRBV5-1,.,15,TGCGCCAGCAGCTGGGGACAGGGGGCGGACGAAAAACTGTTTTTT,CASSWGQGADEKLFF
.,TRBJ2-1,TRBV7-9,medium-sized,12,TGTGCCAGCAGCTTATTGCCGAATGAGCAGTTCTTC,CASSLLPNEQFF
.,TRBJ1-2,TRBV7-2,.,16,TGTGCCAGCAGCCCGAGGACGGGAGGGAGGCTATATGGCTACACCTTC,CASSPRTGGRLYGYTF
.,TRBJ1-2,TRBV6-5,many,11,TGTGCCAGCAAAGACATAGAAGGCTACACCTTC,CASKDIEGYTF
TRBD2,TRBJ2-7,TRBV20-1,few,14,TGCAGTGCTACGGGACTAGCGCATTCCTACGAGCAGTACTTC,CSATGLAHSYEQYF
.,TRBJ1-5,TRBV20-1,.,14,TGCAGTGCTAGCTTTTGGGGGAGCAATCAGCCCCAGCATTTT,CSASFWGSNQPQHF